This T cell receptor (beta chain) was identified during a study of response to subunit inactivated influenza vaccine. TCRdb passed the RT-PCR reads through MiXCR, listing each CDR3 protein once. The table has about 620,000 distinct CDR3 sequences, around 11% seen once; the top ten hold 8% to 13%. The CDR3 length is 13 residues. This clonotype has just a few counts. The junction shows a germline mismatch at one end, possibly a read error. This sample also belongs to another study, concerning T cells expressing NK-cell markers. That report notes: As the method of synthesis, 5'RACE template switching with UMIs yielded TCR beta cDNA. The authors derived TCR beta repertoires from sorted CD3+CD56+NKG2C+, CD3+CD56+NKG2C- and CD3+CD56-NKG2C+ T cells. Seven donors tested HCMV-seropositive and one tested seronegative among the eight sequenced. What remained unclear was the HCMV specificity of expanded NKG2C+ T cell clones.

The source material was PBMCs from blood, sampled on the day of vaccination. The clonotype was recovered from a man in his forties or fifties who received an inactivated influenza vaccine. The chain recombines TRBV12-3 or TRBV12-4 with TRBJ1-2, with D perhaps TRBD1 (6 bases). CDR3 in DNA: TGTGCCAGCAGTATAGCAGGGGACTATGGCTACACCTTC. Its translation is CASSIAGDYGYTF.